This T cell receptor beta chain was identified during a study of blood T cell repertoires in COVID-19. Overall study: Whether acute or convalescent, the COVID-19 samples came from the United States, Italy and Spain. Sample material is recorded as cDNA or gDNA derived from T cells, B-cell-depleted T cells, or PBMCs.

In the authors' workflow: Quantification of nucleated cells was approximated via reference gene primer amplification. Only in-frame clones appear in the TCRdb table, and some are missing; sequencing was by immunoSEQ multiplex PCR. The V and J calls and clone size are taken from that table; D and trimming were inferred from the DNA. The sample records some 190,000 clones, under 80% being singletons. Germline assignment: CDR1 KGHSH and CDR2 LQKENI. This CDR3 has 14 amino acids. Trimming removed 3 bases at V and 9 bases at J, with 18 bases between. This chain connects TRBV18 to TRBJ2-7, with D maybe TRBD1 (5 bases). The origin of this receptor is a woman aged 45-59 years with acute or convalescent COVID-19. Sequenced input: peripheral blood. For the CDR3, the DNA is TGTGCCAGCTCACCCACACCCCATCCCCAGGGGCAGTACTTC. Residues: CASSPTPHPQGQYF.